Below, one T cell receptor (beta chain) is given with its context. Its antigen is unknown. TCRdb reanalysed the 5' RACE reads using MiXCR and keeps one entry per CDR3 protein. The sample contains 280,000 or so distinct CDR3 sequences, around 8% of which appear only once. The source of the sample is a study of T-cell memory formation after mild COVID-19. Across the study: TCR clustering was largely donor specific. Study findings and constraints: Contracting CD4+ clones were located mainly in CM and EM, and CD8+ clones in EMRA. Contracting clones from day 15 to 85 showed balanced CD4/CD8; later expanders favored CD4+.

With 5 bases removed from V and 3 bases from J, the gap between germline ends came to 9 bases. CDR1 SGHNT and CDR2 YYREEE come from the germline V gene (reference sequence). The CDR3 is 12 amino acids. The specimen was PBMCs or a T cell subset sorted from them (not recorded which). The V and J genes are TRBV5-4 and TRBJ2-7; maybe TRBD1 (6 bases). The sequence derives from a young man who had mild COVID-19 (a few samples of this study predate the infection). Cell type and time point are not known. The CDR3: CASRLQGYEQYF. CDR3 nucleotides: TGTGCCAGCAGATTACAGGGCTACGAGCAGTACTTC.